These 5 T cell receptor beta chains share one sample of origin, sequenced in a study of blood T cells in healthy people across ages. For the second PCR, which ran for about 7 to 11 cycles, a sample-barcoded 5' primer and a J-beta primer mix were used. TCRdb fed the 5' RACE reads into MiXCR, producing one record per CDR3 protein. The sample includes 650,000 to 1,000,000 distinct CDR3 sequences, roughly 40% of them seen just once. The sequenced sample was blood. The receptors originated from a man aged 18 to 29 in good health.

The J gene is TRBJ2-1, the V gene TRBV6-2 or TRBV6-3; TRBD1 agrees at 10 bases. V trimming: 7 bases; J trimming: 7 bases; junction bases outside the gene matches: 7. Germline V CDR1 and CDR2: MNHEY, SVGEGT. The CDR3 has 14 amino acids. CDR3: CASNRQGARNEQFF. The CDR3 DNA sequence: TGTGCCAGCAATCGACAGGGGGCGCGGAATGAGCAGTTCTTC.

This clonotype was recorded at least ten times. The chain links TRBV12-3 or TRBV12-4 to TRBJ2-4, with 7 bases that match TRBD1. V shed 4 bases, J shed 6 bases, and the junction held 18 bases outside the gene matches. The CDR3 consists of 18 residues. The CDR3: CASSYAVGLRQGLNIQYF. In DNA form, the CDR3 reads TGTGCCAGCAGTTACGCCGTAGGGCTCCGACAGGGTCTAAACATTCAGTACTTC.

The chain links TRBV10-3 to TRBJ2-1, with a tentative D call TRBD1 (5 bases). This CDR3 region has 14 residues. V lost 2 bases and J 0 bases, leaving 5 bases between the germline ends. The V gene's germline CDR1 is ENHRY and CDR2 SYGVKD. CDR3 in DNA: TGTGCCATCAGTGAGGACAGCTCCTACAATGAGCAGTTCTTC. Translating gives CAISEDSSYNEQFF.

The chain has TRBV7-2 and TRBJ2-2; perhaps TRBD1 as D (6 bases). CDR3 length: 14 amino acids. With 5 bases removed from V and 8 bases from J, the gap between germline ends came to 15 bases. CDR1 and CDR2 (germline): SGHTA, FQGNSA. The CDR3 protein is CASSPGQLGGELFF. In nucleotides, the CDR3 is TGTGCCAGCAGCCCCGGACAGCTGGGAGGGGAGCTGTTTTTT.

This clonotype was observed at least ten times. The V call is TRBV20-1, the J call TRBJ1-2; a weak D match, TRBD1 (6 bases). Germline CDR1 and CDR2: DFQATT and SNEGSKA (reference sequence). The CDR3 is made up of 12 amino acids. V was clipped by 6 bases and J by 2 bases, with 10 bases between them. The CDR3 protein is CSARTGNYGYTF. The CDR3 DNA sequence: TGCAGTGCCAGAACAGGGAACTATGGCTACACCTTC.